This T cell receptor (beta chain) was observed in a study of blood T cell repertoires in COVID-19. Study summary: The origin of the acute and convalescent COVID-19 samples was the United States, Italy and Spain.

Germline V CDR1 and CDR2: SGHAT, FQNNGV. The V and J ends lost 4 bases and 4 bases, in that order; junction bases with no gene match: 2. There are 14 residues in the CDR3. The Seattle site enrolled patients during active infection and followed them longitudinally. In this sample, this clone turned up once. The authors' processing: It was from reference gene primer amplification that nucleated cell counts were estimated. Sequenced by immunoSEQ multiplex PCR; TCRdb stores in-frame clones only, minus some. V and J calls and clone size are as listed in that table; D and trimming were resolved from the DNA. Among 170,000 or so clones listed, around 83% were seen once.

Specimen: peripheral blood. The chain links TRBV11-2 to TRBJ1-5, with 9 bases matching TRBD1. The TCR sequence derives from a woman between 70 and 85 years old with COVID-19, enrolled during active disease. CDR3 in DNA: TGTGCCAGCAGCTCCGACAGGGGGAATCAGCCCCAGCATTTT. It translates to CASSSDRGNQPQHF.